A selection of T cell receptor beta chains follows, all from one sample in a study of control samples from healthy donors and cancer patients. Measured with immunoSEQ multiplex PCR; TCRdb has only the in-frame clones, and not every one. The table has roughly 160,000 clones, around 90% seen once. The sequencing input was blood. The receptor set was obtained from a woman in her twenties or thirties in good health. Both conserved end residues are part of each CDR3. D genes are given only for firm matches. Clone size is not always given. Where it is, it says once, few, many or a class for expanded clones.

clone_size	v_call	d_call	j_call	cdr3_aa	cdr3_nt
-	TRBV11-2	-	TRBJ1-4	CASSYTGRNEKLFF	TGTGCCAGCAGCTATACAGGAAGAAATGAAAAACTGTTTTTT
-	TRBV28	-	TRBJ2-3	CASSLGATILPTDTQYF	TGTGCCAGCAGTTTAGGGGCTACAATACTACCCACAGATACGCAGTATTTT
-	TRBV27	TRBD2	TRBJ2-2	CASSFRTSPLTGELFF	TGTGCCAGCAGTTTCAGGACTAGCCCTCTCACCGGGGAGCTGTTTTTT
-	TRBV7-7	-	TRBJ2-2	CASSLKGTSTGELFF	TGTGCTAGCAGCTTAAAAGGCACTTCCACCGGGGAGCTGTTTTTT
-	TRBV3-1/TRBV3-2	TRBD1	TRBJ1-6	CASSLRQGDSPLHF	TGTGCCAGCAGCCTTAGACAGGGTGATTCACCCCTCCACTTT
-	TRBV2	-	TRBJ2-5	CASSESASTRETQYF	TGTGCCAGCAGTGAATCCGCCTCCACCCGAGAGACCCAGTACTTC
-	TRBV5-1	TRBD2	TRBJ2-1	CASSETGTSGGSPRQFF	TGCGCCAGCAGCGAAACCGGGACTAGCGGGGGTAGTCCGAGGCAGTTCTTC
-	TRBV3-1/TRBV3-2	TRBD2	TRBJ2-2	CASSQWGLAGAYTGELFF	TGTGCCAGCAGCCAATGGGGACTAGCGGGAGCCTACACCGGGGAGCTGTTTTTT
-	TRBV3-1/TRBV3-2	-	TRBJ1-3	CASSQGKDTIYF	TGTGCCAGCAGCCAAGGGAAAGACACCATATATTTT
once	TRBV19	-	TRBJ1-5	CASSIPGYNQPQHF	TGTGCCAGTAGTATACCAGGGTACAATCAGCCCCAGCATTTT
-	TRBV5-1	TRBD1	TRBJ2-1	CASSFQGQGSNEQFF	TGCGCCAGCAGCTTTCAGGGACAGGGGAGTAATGAGCAGTTCTTC
-	TRBV15	-	TRBJ2-1	CATSRLGKAMNEQFF	TGTGCCACCAGCCGGTTAGGAAAGGCCATGAATGAGCAGTTCTTC
-	TRBV2	TRBD2	TRBJ2-3	CASSERPYSGGAGTDTQYF	TGTGCCAGCAGTGAGCGACCTTATAGCGGGGGGGCCGGCACAGATACGCAGTATTTT
-	TRBV7-8	-	TRBJ2-3	CASSIRDPPDTQYF	TGTGCCAGCAGCATAAGGGACCCCCCAGATACGCAGTATTTT
-	TRBV10-3	-	TRBJ2-2	CAISEFGDTGELFF	TGTGCCATCAGTGAATTTGGGGACACCGGGGAGCTGTTTTTT
-	TRBV19	-	TRBJ2-4	CASSIPGDIAKNIQYF	TGTGCCAGTAGTATACCAGGGGACATAGCCAAAAACATTCAGTACTTC
-	TRBV11-3	TRBD2	TRBJ2-7	CASSPFSGSYEQYF	TGTGCCAGCAGCCCCTTTAGCGGGAGTTACGAGCAGTACTTC
-	TRBV6-5	-	TRBJ2-7	CASSLGGREGGEQYF	TGTGCCAGCTCCCTCGGGGGAAGGGAAGGAGGGGAGCAGTACTTC
-	TRBV29-1	-	TRBJ1-1	CSVVGQNTEAFF	TGCAGCGTTGTTGGGCAGAACACTGAAGCTTTCTTT
-	TRBV19	-	TRBJ1-1	CASSERGGVSTEAFF	TGTGCCAGTAGTGAGCGGGGGGGCGTGAGCACTGAAGCTTTCTTT
-	TRBV6-5	-	TRBJ2-2	CASRPSSGELFF	TGTGCCAGCAGGCCATCCTCCGGGGAGCTGTTTTTT
-	TRBV12-3/TRBV12-4	-	TRBJ1-2	CASSLEVGYGYTF	TGTGCCAGCAGTTTAGAGGTCGGGTATGGCTACACCTTC
-	TRBV4-1	-	TRBJ1-5	CASSQRGQTFNQPQHF	TGCGCCAGCAGCCAGCGGGGACAAACCTTCAATCAGCCCCAGCATTTT
-	TRBV6-5	-	TRBJ1-2	CASSYEGPYGYTF	TGTGCCAGCAGTTATGAGGGTCCCTATGGCTACACCTTC
-	TRBV2	TRBD1	TRBJ2-7	CASSRDRDYEQYF	TGTGCCAGCAGCAGAGACAGGGACTACGAGCAGTACTTC
-	TRBV5-6	-	TRBJ2-6	CASSLPSGSAGANVLTF	TGTGCCAGCAGCTTGCCGTCGGGTTCAGCTGGGGCCAACGTCCTGACTTTC
-	TRBV27	-	TRBJ2-7	CASSSDNYEQYF	TGTGCCAGCAGTTCTGACAATTACGAGCAGTACTTC
-	TRBV2	-	TRBJ1-1	CARASGGAGNTEAFF	TGTGCCAGGGCCTCAGGAGGGGCAGGAAACACTGAAGCTTTCTTT
-	TRBV11-2	TRBD2	TRBJ2-2	CASSFTSGRAYGELFF	TGTGCCAGCAGCTTTACTAGCGGGCGAGCGTACGGGGAGCTGTTTTTT
-	TRBV11-2	-	TRBJ2-7	CASSRIGTSYEQYF	TGTGCCAGCAGCCGTATTGGGACCTCCTACGAGCAGTACTTC
-	TRBV9	-	TRBJ2-7	CASSVRVGREQYF	TGTGCCAGCAGCGTCAGAGTGGGTAGGGAGCAGTACTTC
-	TRBV5-4	TRBD1	TRBJ1-6	CASSLEGAGSPLHF	TGTGCCAGCAGCTTGGAGGGGGCTGGTTCACCCCTCCACTTT
-	TRBV29-1	TRBD1	TRBJ2-5	CSVGSDRGQETQYF	TGCAGCGTTGGGAGTGACAGGGGACAAGAGACCCAGTACTTC